The 30 T cell receptor beta chains presented below share a single source sample, sequenced in a study of control samples from healthy donors and cancer patients. Here immunoSEQ multiplex PCR was the method, and the copy in TCRdb shows in-frame clones only, minus some. The data show 150,000 or so clones, around nine tenths seen once. The material sequenced was blood. Receptors were obtained from a young man in good health.

The chain combines TRBV18 with TRBJ1-5; 8 nucleotides match TRBD1. Germline CDR1 is KGHSH and CDR2 is LQKENI. The CDR3 has 15 amino acids. V lost 6 bases, J lost 9 bases, and 13 bases stayed unmatched. As DNA, the CDR3 is TGTGCCAGCTCCCTAGGACAGGGCACCGTAAGGCCCCAGCATTTT. Amino acid sequence: CASSLGQGTVRPQHF.

V gene TRBV27 combines with J gene TRBJ2-3, with a weak D call TRBD2 (6 bases). Germline assignment: CDR1 MNHEY and CDR2 SMNVEV (reference sequence). Trimming took off 0 bases at V and 0 bases at J, with 10 bases between the two ends. CDR3 length: 16 amino acids. The CDR3 DNA reads TGTGCCAGCAGTTTATCGCTGGGGGGAAGCACAGATACGCAGTATTTT. Translating gives CASSLSLGGSTDTQYF.

The chain has TRBV19 and TRBJ1-2; the D is unclear. In germline, CDR1 is LNHDA, CDR2 SQIVND (reference sequence). V lost 8 bases, J lost 0 bases, and 19 bases lay in between. There are 16 residues in the CDR3. This CDR3 is CASSSPSYHANYGYTF. The CDR3 nucleotides read TGTGCCAGTTCCTCCCCCAGCTACCATGCTAACTATGGCTACACCTTC. Supplemented by reference TRBV19 and TRBJ1-2, the full variable domain reads DGGITQSPKYLFRKEGQNVTLSCEQNLNHDAMYWYRQDPGQGLRLIYYSQIVNDFQKGDIAEGYSVSREKKESFPLTVTSAQKNPTAFYLCASSSPSYHANYGYTFGSGTRLTVV.

This clone was found once. V gene TRBV7-9 combines with J gene TRBJ2-3, with 8 bases that match TRBD2. The CDR3 covers 15 residues. Germline V lookup: CDR1 SEHNR, CDR2 FQNEAQ (reference sequence). The J segment lost 0 bases and the V segment lost 2 bases, leaving 1 base of the junction unmatched. This CDR3 is CASSLTGGSTDTQYF. Here the CDR3 DNA reads TGTGCCAGCAGCTTAACGGGGGGGAGCACAGATACGCAGTATTTT.

The chain links TRBV27 to TRBJ2-1; 14 nucleotides line up with TRBD2. Trimming at V came to 6 bases and at J to 8 bases, leaving 9 bases not matched to a gene. Looked up from germline, CDR1 is MNHEY and CDR2 is SMNVEV (reference sequence). The CDR3 totals 16 residues. CDR3 residues: CASRRLSGLAGDEQFF. CDR3 nucleotides: TGTGCCAGCAGGCGCCTCTCGGGACTAGCGGGGGATGAGCAGTTCTTC.

The chain has TRBV7-9 and TRBJ1-4; D remains unclear. Looked up from germline, CDR1 is SEHNR and CDR2 is FQNEAQ (reference sequence). V dropped 0 bases and J dropped 10 bases, with 18 bases sitting between them. This CDR3 contains 16 residues. The CDR3 loop is CASSLAPGTSLGKLFF. The DNA of the CDR3 is TGTGCCAGCAGCTTAGCGCCCGGAACCTCTTTAGGAAAACTGTTTTTT.

The chain has TRBV3-1 (or the pseudogene TRBV3-2) and TRBJ1-4; the D is unclear. Per germline, CDR1 LGHDT and CDR2 YNNKEL (reference sequence). The V gene lost 4 bases and the J gene lost 6 bases, with 12 bases spanning the gap. This CDR3 comprises 14 residues. CDR3 sequence (DNA): TGTGCCAGCAGCCCATCCACGGTACATGAAAAACTGTTTTTT. This gives the protein CASSPSTVHEKLFF.

The chain is built from TRBV4-1 and TRBJ1-1; the D is unclear. Germline V gene lookup returns CDR1 MGHRA and CDR2 YSYEKL. Deletions cut 0 bases from V and 7 bases from J, with 15 bases between. The CDR3 loop spans 15 amino acids. The DNA for the CDR3 is TGCGCCAGCAGCCAAGATCAGGTGGTTCGGGGTGAAGCTTTCTTT. Encoded protein: CASSQDQVVRGEAFF.

The chain employs TRBV13 and TRBJ2-7, with D hard to call. Trimming left V 6 bases short and J 3 bases short, with 12 bases between. Germline V gene sequence: CDR1 PRHDT, CDR2 FYEKMQ (reference sequence). The CDR3 is made up of 13 amino acids. In DNA form, the CDR3 reads TGTGCCAGCAGTTTTAATAAATACTACGAGCAGTACTTC. It encodes CASSFNKYYEQYF.

This sequence joins TRBV3-1 (or the pseudogene TRBV3-2) and TRBJ1-3; TRBD1 is a possible D gene (5 bases). The CDR3 loop spans 14 amino acids. V shed 2 bases and J shed 6 bases, with 11 bases lying between them. In germline, CDR1 is LGHDT, CDR2 YNNKEL (reference sequence). Written as DNA, the CDR3 is TGTGCCAGCAGCCAAAAAACGGGGCTAAACACCATATATTTT. Its translation is CASSQKTGLNTIYF.

The V gene is TRBV4-1, the J gene TRBJ2-1, with D possibly TRBD1 on 6 matching bases. This CDR3 spans 16 amino acids. V was cut by 2 bases and J by 7 bases, with 18 bases left in between. Per germline, CDR1 MGHRA and CDR2 YSYEKL. The CDR3 DNA is TGCGCCAGCAGCCAATTCCGGCCCCCTCAGGGGAATGAGCAGTTCTTC. This translates into CASSQFRPPQGNEQFF.

This clone appeared a single time. The genes are TRBV18 and TRBJ1-1; TRBD1 agrees at 12 bases. Trimming removed 3 bases from V and 3 bases from J; junction bases left unmatched: 5. The CDR3 consists of 16 residues. The V gene's germline CDR1 is KGHSH and CDR2 LQKENI. CDR3 DNA: TGTGCCAGCTCACCCTCGGGGACAGGGGGCTACACTGAAGCTTTCTTT. Its protein is CASSPSGTGGYTEAFF.

This clone appeared once. The rearrangement joins TRBV12-3 or TRBV12-4 to TRBJ1-5; unclear D gene. CDR3 length: 13 residues. The V end was cut by 7 bases, the J end by 4 bases, with 11 bases between. CDR3 coding DNA: TGTGCCAGCACCCCCTCGGGGAATCAGCCCCAGCATTTT. Encoded protein: CASTPSGNQPQHF.

This clone turned up a few times. The sample carries other DNA sequences with the same CDR3. This chain connects TRBV7-3 to TRBJ1-2; maybe TRBD1 (6 bases). Germline lookup yields CDR1 SGHTA and CDR2 FQGTGA. Between the trimmed V and J ends, which lost 5 bases and 4 bases, there was a span of 17 bases. CDR3 size: 15 residues. The CDR3 bases are TGTGCCAGCAGCGCGTCGGACAGACCCTTCTATGGCTACACCTTC. Its translation is CASSASDRPFYGYTF.

V usage is TRBV7-9 and J usage is TRBJ1-3; D is possibly TRBD1 (6 bases). The CDR3 extends over 14 amino acids. V lost 7 bases and J lost 2, with 12 bases in between. Germline loops: CDR1 SEHNR, CDR2 FQNEAQ (reference sequence). Here the CDR3 reads CASTRTGTGNTIYF. The CDR3, as DNA: TGTGCCAGCACCAGAACAGGGACTGGAAACACCATATATTTT.

The chain joins TRBV27 to TRBJ2-7; the match to TRBD2 covers 10 bases. This CDR3 spans 18 amino acids. CDR1 and CDR2 (germline): MNHEY, SMNVEV (reference sequence). With V trimmed by 4 bases and J by 5 bases, 17 bases remained unmatched. Here the CDR3 reads CASSSLGSGRFPIHEQYF. The CDR3 coding sequence is TGTGCCAGCAGTTCTTTAGGTAGCGGGAGGTTCCCCATCCACGAGCAGTACTTC.

V and J are TRBV20-1 and TRBJ1-1, with 8 bases aligning to TRBD1. The CDR3 runs to 14 residues. CDR1 DFQATT and CDR2 SNEGSKA come from the germline V gene (reference sequence). J lost 5 bases, V lost 6 bases, and 11 bases had no gene match. The CDR3 bases are TGCAGTGCAAGTCCGGGACAGGCCATTACTGAAGCTTTCTTT. It yields the protein CSASPGQAITEAFF.

The chain couples TRBV9 to TRBJ1-5; TRBD1 might be the D (6 bases). Trimming cost V 3 bases and J 3 bases, with 10 bases left between them. The CDR3 is 14 amino acids. Looked up from germline, CDR1 is SGDLS and CDR2 is YYNGEE. The CDR3 coding sequence is TGTGCCAGCAGCGATACAGGGACCAATCAGCCCCAGCATTTT. This codes for CASSDTGTNQPQHF.

This clone was seen just once. The J gene is TRBJ2-2, the V gene TRBV28; D remains unclear. Trimming removed 2 bases from V and 7 bases from J, with 5 bases in between. This CDR3 comprises 12 residues. The germline V gene encodes CDR1 MDHEN and CDR2 SYDVKM. DNA for the CDR3: TGTGCCAGCAGTTTAAGAAGCGGGGAGCTGTTTTTT. This gives the protein CASSLRSGELFF. Complete variable domain (other parts from reference TRBV28 and TRBJ2-2): DVKVTQSSRYLVKRTGEKVFLECVQDMDHENMFWYRQDPGLGLRLIYFSYDVKMKEKGDIPEGYSVSREKKERFSLILESASTNQTSMYLCASSLRSGELFFGEGSRLTVL.

The chain employs TRBV7-6 and TRBJ2-7; D not certain. Per germline, CDR1 SGHVS and CDR2 FNYEAQ. There are 15 residues in the CDR3. The ends were cut back, 2 bases at V and 2 bases at J, with 13 bases in the middle. In nucleotides, the CDR3 is TGTGCCAGCAGCTTATTATATGGAGACGCCTACGAGCAGTACTTC. This gives the protein CASSLLYGDAYEQYF.

The chain carries TRBV11-2 and TRBJ2-2; 11 bases are a match to TRBD2. Germline V lookup: CDR1 SGHAT, CDR2 FQNNGV. Trimming at V came to 5 bases and at J to 4 bases, leaving 3 bases not matched to a gene. This CDR3 has 15 amino acids. The CDR3 here is CASSLGTSGTGELFF. The DNA for the CDR3 is TGTGCCAGCAGCCTCGGGACTAGCGGCACCGGGGAGCTGTTTTTT.

For this clone: The junction departs from the called germline gene at one end, perhaps through a read error. The V gene is TRBV12-3 or TRBV12-4, the J gene TRBJ1-1; no clear D. CDR3 length: 13 residues. The CDR3 is CASSLAHGEPPDF. The CDR3 DNA follows: TGTGCCAGCAGTTTAGCGCATGGTGAGCCGCCCGACTTT.

The table lists this clone with a few counts. The chain joins TRBV10-1 to TRBJ1-1; a possible D gene is TRBD1 (5 bases). Germline V CDR1 and CDR2: WNHNN, SYGVQD (reference sequence). The V and J ends lost 0 bases and 5 bases respectively, with 16 bases between them. CDR3 length: 16 residues. The CDR3 spells CASSESTALRATEAFF. DNA for the CDR3: TGCGCCAGCAGTGAGTCGACAGCGTTGCGTGCAACTGAAGCTTTCTTT.

The rearrangement links TRBV18 to TRBJ2-5, with D hard to call. CDR1 KGHSH and CDR2 LQKENI come from the germline V gene. The CDR3 is made up of 11 amino acids. Trimming left V 7 bases short and J 5 bases short, with 8 bases between. Written as DNA, the CDR3 is TGTGCCAGCTGTACTGATGAGACCCAGTACTTC. This translates into CASCTDETQYF.

This chain links TRBV9 with TRBJ1-4, with TRBD1 as a possible D gene (5 bases). Germline CDR1 and CDR2: SGDLS and YYNGEE. The ends were cut back, 0 bases at V and 8 bases at J, with 14 bases in the middle. CDR3 length: 15 amino acids. CDR3 in amino acids: CASSVGPGRDEKLFF. In nucleotides, the CDR3 is TGTGCCAGCAGCGTAGGGCCAGGAAGGGACGAAAAACTGTTTTTT.

The chain links TRBV9 to TRBJ1-6; D perhaps matches TRBD1 (5 bases). The V and J ends lost 2 bases and 0 bases respectively, with 9 bases between them. This CDR3 region has 16 residues. The V gene's germline CDR1 is SGDLS and CDR2 YYNGEE. In DNA form, the CDR3 reads TGTGCCAGCAGCGTTGGGGGAAGCTCCTATAATTCACCCCTCCACTTT. Translating gives CASSVGGSSYNSPLHF. The full variable domain, its missing parts supplied by reference TRBV9 and TRBJ1-6, is DSGVTQTPKHLITATGQRVTLRCSPRSGDLSVYWYQQSLDQGLQFLIQYYNGEERAKGNILERFSAQQFPDLHSELNLSSLELGDSALYFCASSVGGSSYNSPLHFGNGTRLTVT.

This chain links TRBV2 with TRBJ1-2; D is uncertain. Germline CDR1 reads SNHLY; CDR2 reads FYNNEI. The length of the CDR3 is 13 residues. With 3 bases removed from V and 5 bases from J, the gap between germline ends came to 10 bases. The CDR3 is CASSEGDGYGYTF. The CDR3 region has the DNA TGTGCCAGCAGTGAGGGTGATGGATATGGCTACACCTTC.

The chain recombines TRBV9 with TRBJ1-1; a weak D match, TRBD1 (6 bases). CDR1 and CDR2 from the germline V gene are SGDLS and YYNGEE. This CDR3 has 15 residues. The ends were cut back, 4 bases at V and 6 bases at J, with 19 bases in the middle. CDR3 protein: CASSPSPGQHAEAFF. In DNA form, the CDR3 reads TGTGCCAGCAGCCCCTCGCCGGGACAACACGCTGAAGCTTTCTTT.

The V and J genes are TRBV27 and TRBJ1-6, with no clear D. This CDR3 contains 16 residues. Germline CDR1 MNHEY, CDR2 SMNVEV (reference sequence). The V and J ends lost 4 bases and 7 bases respectively, with 17 bases between them. The CDR3 sequence: CASSWAAPQANSPLHF. CDR3 DNA sequence: TGTGCCAGCAGTTGGGCAGCCCCTCAGGCGAATTCACCCCTCCACTTT.

The chain employs TRBV29-1 and TRBJ2-5; the D gene is possibly TRBD2 (6 bases). The V and J ends lost 4 bases and 1 base respectively, with 7 bases between them. The germline V gene has CDR1 SQVTM and CDR2 ANQGSEA. This CDR3 comprises 12 residues. The DNA of the CDR3 is TGCAGCGTTGTCGGGGGCCAAGAGACCCAGTACTTC. This encodes CSVVGGQETQYF.